Sequencing of this T cell receptor (beta chain) was carried out in a study of graft-versus-host responses after intestinal transplantation. Study overall: Induction using anti-thymocyte globulin, followed by tacrolimus and steroids for around 3 years, was given to all recipients.

Points from the study as a whole: Declines in HvG clones occurring early post-transplant were associated with peak circulating GvH clone levels. Recipient marrow harbored GvH clones, some of which surfaced first in ileum or blood.

To note about this clone: Its matching antigen is unknown.

Assay used: immunoSEQ multiplex PCR; TCRdb lists only in-frame clones, some missing. The sample includes over 100,000 clones, about 90% of them seen just once. The material was unstimulated CD4+ T cells sorted from spleen or lymph node cells, obtained before intestinal transplant. The origin of this receptor is a human donor who received an intestinal transplant.

The CDR3 loop is CASSEVSGYDEKLFF. The CDR3 DNA is TGTGCCAGCAGTGAAGTTTCGGGGTACGATGAAAAACTGTTTTTT. The chain is built from TRBV2 and TRBJ1-4; D is unclear. This CDR3 spans 15 amino acids. The germline CDR1 and CDR2 sequences are SNHLY and FYNNEI. Trimming cost V 1 base and J 6 bases, with 12 bases left between them. The complete variable domain, with remaining parts taken from reference TRBV2 and TRBJ1-4, reads EPEVTQTPSHQVTQMGQEVILRCVPISNHLYFYWYRQILGQKVEFLVSFYNNEISEKSEIFDDQFSVERPDGSNFTLKIRSTKLEDSAMYFCASSEVSGYDEKLFFGSGTQLSVL.